The T cell receptor (beta chain) described here comes from a study of cytomegalovirus exposure and HLA in healthy donors. Study conclusions and caveats: Some TCR beta chains (around 180 of them) were listed as cytomegalovirus-associated. Cytomegalovirus status, reportedly, was diagnosed with high specificity and sensitivity by the classifier. Available immune exposure information was restricted to CMV serostatus only.

Trimming took off 2 bases at V and 5 bases at J, with 17 bases between the two ends. The CDR3 length is 16 residues. The germline V gene has CDR1 SGHTS and CDR2 YDEGEE. This donor has no recorded CMV serostatus. In regard to this clone: The antigen remains undetermined.

The study ran its PCR with 60 Vbeta and 13 Jbeta primers. Assay used: immunoSEQ multiplex PCR; TCRdb lists only in-frame clones, some missing. The sample includes tens of thousands of clones, more than 65% of them seen just once. The chain couples TRBV5-8 to TRBJ1-5; tentative D call: TRBD1 (5 bases). The source is a human donor in good health. The sequenced sample consisted of PBMCs. CDR3 DNA: TGTGCCAGCAGCTTTGGGTATGACGACAGTCATCAGCCCCAGCATTTT. Encoded protein: CASSFGYDDSHQPQHF.